This section outlines one TCR beta chain sequence together with its context. The sample holds many counts of this clonotype. Its antigen has not been determined. No qualities accompany the bases; no much larger clone lies one base away. This sample is part of a study of identical twins (dated by TCRdb to between 2015 and 2016). Study-wide context: The study deep-sequenced TCR alpha and beta repertoires from monozygotic twins, unrelated adults of various ages and cord blood to test whether fetal clonotypes persist. Replicate twin experiments were performed at different times using different library preparation protocols to rule out contamination.

Every donor was a healthy Caucasian. The twin cohort consisted of three pairs of female monozygotic twins, all aged about 18 to 29 years. Positive isolation kits from Invitrogen were used to isolate CD4+ and CD8+ T cell populations. Libraries were built with 5' RACE. The sequencer listed for this sample is Illumina HiSeq 2000. A universal primer binding site was introduced by template switching, and a unique molecular identifier was present in the final cDNA, enabling accurate counting of TCR cDNA molecules. First-strand cDNA for TCR alpha and beta chains was synthesized from specific primers in the conserved constant-segment region. Each cDNA library was double barcoded, with a SMART-Mk sample barcode plus Illumina barcodes, to control for contamination. TruSeq adapter sequences and Illumina sample barcodes were added in two successive PCR steps. TCR alpha and beta cDNA libraries were sequenced on the Illumina HiSeq platform with custom primers. On the authors' methods: MiGEC processed the raw reads to extract unique molecular identifiers, while MiXCR was used to determine the CDR3 positions. Recombination models were inferred per individual with the repgenHMM and IGoR tools using an EM algorithm. The analysis of shared clonotypes was done with the tcR package in R, with sharing normalized by the product of cloneset sizes. To study raw recombination without the effects of thymic and clonal selection, out-of-frame nonproductive sequences were analyzed. In-frame beta chains were kept once TCRdb had trimmed the public reads at Q25 with fastp and called clones with MiXCR. Every entry covers one CDR3 protein and lists the most common genes and DNA from its rows. These V and J calls derive from TCRdb rather than the authors' analysis. Here the sample has some 270,000 distinct CDR3 sequences; about 8.3% occur a single time. The ten largest clones capture around 3% of the sample.

V is pared back by 8 bases and J by 1 base, with 11 bases lying between the germline termini. The CDR3 numbers 13 residues from cysteine through phenylalanine. This entry keeps only the CDR3 DNA: 39 bases, framed from base 1. From the germline V gene, CDR1 is SQVTM and CDR2 is ANQGSEA. What the research found in general, with its limitations: Conclusions relied on cross-sectional statistical analysis, since the same donors could not be followed over many years. The excess sharing between twins in beta out-of-frame sequences was weaker because fewer shared sequences reduced the signal-to-noise ratio. In monozygotic twins, out-of-frame TCR alpha sharing was systematically underestimated by recombination models, although the models agreed with sharing between unrelated individuals. Zero-insertion analyses could be partly confounded by invariant T cells such as MAIT and iNKT, though diverse VJ usage argued against such confounding for most clonotypes. Compared with coincidental sharing between unrelated individuals, out-of-frame TCR alpha sequences shared between twins showed an excess of sequences with low generation probability. Abundant cord blood beta clonotypes carried fewer insertions; young adult naive repertoires showed a weaker similar trend, while memory repertoires showed none.

Separately, the same data were catalogued under a study of yellow fever vaccine responses in identical twins. The second publication reports: The authors reported that the T cell response to vaccination in identical twins appeared partly convergent and partly personalized. The study precisely tracked vaccine-responding T cell clones in identical twins.

The rearranged segments are TRBV29-1 and TRBJ2-2; confidence is insufficient to name the D gene. The sequenced sample consisted of CD8+ T cells sorted from blood. The source of this sequence is a woman aged 18-30 years in good health. For the CDR3, the sequence is CSYRALNTGELFF. The nucleotide sequence reads TGCAGCTACCGAGCCTTGAACACCGGGGAGCTGTTTTTT.